This T cell receptor (beta chain) was identified during a study of radiotherapy plus CTLA-4 blockade in lung cancer. In the study overall: The study recorded objective responses in about 18% of patients and disease control in around 33%. Study outcomes and limitations: Reported findings show early blood T cell clone dynamics, with interferon-beta, best predicted response. Radiotherapy plus ipilimumab was followed by expansion in blood of tumor-derived TCR clones.

This CDR3 spans 14 amino acids. The germline V gene has CDR1 MDHEN and CDR2 SYDVKM. V lost 3 bases to trimming and J lost 7 bases; unmatched junction nucleotides: 8. On this clone: The antigen remains unidentified.

Sequenced by immunoSEQ multiplex PCR; TCRdb stores in-frame clones only, minus some. The data contain tens of thousands of clones, approximately 85% of them singletons. Focal radiation was given together with CTLA-4 blockade (ipilimumab) to patients with chemo-refractory metastatic non-small-cell lung cancer. Sequenced material: peripheral blood, taken from a patient treated with radiotherapy plus ipilimumab. The chain is built from TRBV28 and TRBJ1-1; 7 bases fit TRBD1. This TCR derives from a human donor with non-small cell lung cancer whose response to radiotherapy plus ipilimumab could not be evaluated. DNA for the CDR3: TGTGCCAGCAGTTTGCCTAGGGGGCTCGGTGAAGCTTTCTTT. It is translated as CASSLPRGLGEAFF.